A selection of T cell receptor beta chains follows, all from one sample in a study of response to subunit inactivated influenza vaccine. TCRdb ran MiXCR on the RT-PCR reads and lists one entry per CDR3 protein. The data hold about 540,000 distinct CDR3 sequences, with around 15% observed a single time. Sequences were derived from PBMCs from blood, sampled about 12 days after vaccination. Receptor source: a man aged 50 to 59 who received an inactivated influenza vaccine. Both conserved end residues are part of each CDR3. The D gene is left open where the match is weak. Size is omitted from some rows. Given values are once, few, many or a class for expanded clones.

J: TRBJ1-2; D: .; size: few; V: TRBV7-2; CDR3: CASSLFSDGYTF; DNA: TGTGCCAGCAGCTTGTTCTCCGATGGCTACACCTTC
J: TRBJ1-4; D: .; size: few; V: TRBV3-1; CDR3: CASSPRTETTNEKLFF; DNA: TGTGCCAGCAGCCCAAGGACGGAAACAACTAATGAAAAACTGTTTTTT
J: TRBJ1-1; D: .; size: few; V: TRBV10-3; CDR3: CAISSGTSNTEAFF; DNA: TGTGCCATCAGTTCCGGGACAAGTAACACTGAAGCTTTCTTT
J: TRBJ2-3; D: TRBD2; size: many; V: TRBV7-3; CDR3: CASSTRTSGTSTDTQYF; DNA: TGTGCCAGCAGTACTCGGACTAGCGGGACTAGCACAGATACGCAGTATTTT
J: TRBJ2-7; D: TRBD1; size: .; V: TRBV3-1; CDR3: CASSPHTRQGTYEQYF; DNA: TGTGCCAGCAGCCCCCATACACGACAGGGTACCTACGAGCAGTACTTC
J: TRBJ1-6; D: .; size: few; V: TRBV24-1; CDR3: CATSDSPSNSPLHF; DNA: TGTGCCACCAGTGATTCCCCTTCTAATTCACCCCTCCACTTT
J: TRBJ2-6; D: .; size: .; V: TRBV5-1; CDR3: CASSLQGANVLTF; DNA: TGCGCCAGCAGCTTACAGGGGGCCAACGTCCTGACTTTC
J: TRBJ2-3; D: .; size: few; V: TRBV5-1; CDR3: CASSLDKKGGDTQYF; DNA: TGCGCCAGCAGCTTGGACAAAAAAGGCGGGGATACGCAGTATTTT
J: TRBJ1-2; D: TRBD1; size: few; V: TRBV4-1; CDR3: CASSQPPTDRDNYGYTF; DNA: TGCGCCAGCAGCCAACCTCCTACGGACAGGGATAACTATGGCTACACCTTC
J: TRBJ2-1; D: TRBD2; size: .; V: TRBV12-3/TRBV12-4; CDR3: CASSLGAWGSGRYNEQFF; DNA: TGTGCCAGCAGTTTAGGGGCTTGGGGGAGCGGGAGGTACAATGAGCAGTTCTTC
J: TRBJ1-5; D: TRBD1; size: .; V: TRBV10-1; CDR3: CASRARLNRDRVKQPQHF; DNA: TGCGCCAGCAGGGCACGGTTGAATAGGGACAGGGTAAAACAGCCCCAGCATTTT
J: TRBJ2-2; D: TRBD2; size: .; V: TRBV12-3/TRBV12-4; CDR3: CASSFGGSGTGELFF; DNA: TGTGCCAGCAGTTTCGGCGGGAGCGGCACCGGGGAGCTGTTTTTT
J: TRBJ1-6; D: .; size: .; V: TRBV10-3; CDR3: CAISDKGYSPLHF; DNA: TGTGCCATCAGTGATAAGGGGTACTCACCCCTCCACTTT
J: TRBJ1-5; D: TRBD1; size: .; V: TRBV12-3/TRBV12-4; CDR3: CASSSDRGYQPQHF; DNA: TGTGCCAGCAGTTCGGACAGGGGCTATCAGCCCCAGCATTTT
J: TRBJ2-7; D: .; size: .; V: TRBV10-1; CDR3: CASSEATESSVGEQYF; DNA: TGCGCCAGCAGTGAAGCGACTGAAAGCTCCGTGGGGGAGCAGTACTTC
J: TRBJ2-3; D: .; size: .; V: TRBV5-6; CDR3: CASSRPSTMQYF; DNA: TGTGCCAGCAGCAGGCCTAGCACGATGCAGTATTTT
J: TRBJ2-7; D: .; size: once; V: TRBV29-1; CDR3: CSVEAGDSYEQYF; DNA: TGCAGCGTTGAAGCGGGGGACTCCTACGAGCAGTACTTC
J: TRBJ1-1; D: .; size: .; V: TRBV15; CDR3: CATSRAAGLNTEAFF; DNA: TGTGCCACCAGCAGAGCCGCAGGCTTGAACACTGAAGCTTTCTTT
J: TRBJ2-1; D: TRBD1; size: .; V: TRBV5-1; CDR3: CASSLDGTGYNEQFF; DNA: TGCGCCAGCAGCTTGGATGGGACAGGGTACAATGAGCAGTTCTTC
J: TRBJ1-1; D: .; size: .; V: TRBV25-1; CDR3: CASSEGGGTLNTEAFF; DNA: TGTGCCAGCAGTGAGGGTGGGGGTACCCTAAACACTGAAGCTTTCTTT
J: TRBJ2-1; D: .; size: .; V: TRBV6-2/TRBV6-3; CDR3: CASREGTSRPYNEQFF; DNA: TGTGCCAGCAGGGAGGGGACCAGCCGCCCCTACAATGAGCAGTTCTTC
J: TRBJ1-1; D: .; size: .; V: TRBV10-3; CDR3: CAISESGGGTEAFF; DNA: TGTGCCATCAGTGAGTCGGGGGGGGGCACTGAAGCTTTCTTT
J: TRBJ2-1; D: .; size: few; V: TRBV9; CDR3: CASSVAGVAYNEQFF; DNA: TGTGCCAGCAGCGTAGCGGGGGTTGCCTACAATGAGCAGTTCTTC
J: TRBJ2-7; D: .; size: .; V: TRBV11-2; CDR3: CASSPQFYGGYSYEQYF; DNA: TGTGCCAGCAGCCCTCAATTTTATGGGGGGTACTCCTACGAGCAGTACTTC
J: TRBJ2-7; D: TRBD1; size: few; V: TRBV6-2/TRBV6-3; CDR3: CASMWGTGGSYEQYF; DNA: TGTGCCAGCATGTGGGGGACAGGGGGCTCCTACGAGCAGTACTTC
J: TRBJ2-3; D: .; size: few; V: TRBV4-3; CDR3: CASSQDRTGRTDTQYF; DNA: TGCGCCAGCAGCCAAGATAGAACAGGACGCACAGATACGCAGTATTTT